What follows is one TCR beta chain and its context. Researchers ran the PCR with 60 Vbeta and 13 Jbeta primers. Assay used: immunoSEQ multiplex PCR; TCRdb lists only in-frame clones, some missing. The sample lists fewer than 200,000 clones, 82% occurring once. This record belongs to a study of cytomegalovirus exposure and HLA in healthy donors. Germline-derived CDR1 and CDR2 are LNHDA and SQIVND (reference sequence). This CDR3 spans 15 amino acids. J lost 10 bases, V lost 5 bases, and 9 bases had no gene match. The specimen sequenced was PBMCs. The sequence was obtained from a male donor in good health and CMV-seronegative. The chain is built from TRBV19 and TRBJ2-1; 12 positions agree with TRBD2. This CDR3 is CASSLPSGGVDEQFF. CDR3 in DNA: TGTGCCAGTAGTCTACCTAGCGGGGGGGTAGACGAGCAGTTCTTC.